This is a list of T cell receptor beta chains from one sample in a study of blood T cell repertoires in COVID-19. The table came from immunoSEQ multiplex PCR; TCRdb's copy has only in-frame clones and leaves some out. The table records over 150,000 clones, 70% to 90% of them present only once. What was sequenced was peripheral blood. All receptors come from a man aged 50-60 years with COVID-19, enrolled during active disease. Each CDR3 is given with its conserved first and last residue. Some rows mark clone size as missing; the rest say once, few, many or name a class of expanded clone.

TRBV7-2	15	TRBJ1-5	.	CASSLVGGDNQPQHF
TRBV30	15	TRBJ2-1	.	CAWGGYGGFGPEQFF
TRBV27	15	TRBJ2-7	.	CASTPSAGGLYEQYF
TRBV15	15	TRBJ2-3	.	CASGTGTAVGDTQYF
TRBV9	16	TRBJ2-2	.	CASSVWDRSNTGELFF
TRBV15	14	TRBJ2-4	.	CATSRDRGKNIQYF
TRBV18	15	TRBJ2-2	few	CASSPPAGGTGELFF
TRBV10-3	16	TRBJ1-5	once	CAIRGTGTGGNQPQHF
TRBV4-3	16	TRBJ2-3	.	CASSQDLTGGTDTQYF
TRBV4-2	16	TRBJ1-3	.	CASSQGGEYSGNTIYF
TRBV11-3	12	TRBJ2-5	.	CASSFNSETQYF
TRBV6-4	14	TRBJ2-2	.	CASSVSGNTGELFF
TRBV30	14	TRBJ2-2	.	CAWAGTSFTGELFF
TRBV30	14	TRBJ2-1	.	CARKTPGLLNEQFF
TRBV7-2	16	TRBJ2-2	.	CASSPLQAINAGELFF
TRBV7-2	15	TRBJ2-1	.	CASSLTRSSYNEQFF
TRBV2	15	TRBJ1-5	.	CASSEGGQGNQPQHF
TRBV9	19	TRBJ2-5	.	CASSAGGGRRKITQETQYF
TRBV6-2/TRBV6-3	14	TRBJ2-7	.	CASSYFGGTYEQYF
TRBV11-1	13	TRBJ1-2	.	CASSLDPLYGYTF
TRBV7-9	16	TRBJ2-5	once	CASSLALSGNYETQYF
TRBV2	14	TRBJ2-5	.	CASSWTSSQETQYF
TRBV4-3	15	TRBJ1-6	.	CASSQMRGYNSPLHF
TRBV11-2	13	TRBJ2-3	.	CASSLDPTDTQYF
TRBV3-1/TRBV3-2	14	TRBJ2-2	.	CASSQVAGPGELFF
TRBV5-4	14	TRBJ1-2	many	CASSGGQGGYGYTF
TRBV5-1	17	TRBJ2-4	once	CASSLSPRSQGVHIQYF
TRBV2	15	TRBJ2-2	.	CASSKDRGDTGELFF
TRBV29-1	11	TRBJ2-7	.	CSAEREYEQYF
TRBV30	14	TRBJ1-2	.	CAWSVQGSNYGYTF
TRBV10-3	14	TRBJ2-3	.	CAISRQDSTDTQYF